The 3 T cell receptor beta chains presented below share a single source sample, sequenced in a study of blood T cell repertoires in COVID-19. Sequencing was performed with immunoSEQ multiplex PCR; in TCRdb, only in-frame clones are kept and a portion is missing. Among approximately 94,000 clones listed, 80% were seen once. Sequenced input: peripheral blood. The receptors originated from a man in his 70s with active or convalescent COVID-19.

The chain has TRBV18 and TRBJ2-6, with D tentatively TRBD2 (5 bases). The V gene's germline CDR1 is KGHSH and CDR2 LQKENI. V lost 3 bases and J lost 1, with 7 bases in between. There are 15 residues in the CDR3. In DNA form, the CDR3 reads TGTGCCAGCTCACCGGGAGTGTCTGGGGCCAACGTCCTGACTTTC. Protein product: CASSPGVSGANVLTF. The complete variable domain, with remaining parts taken from reference TRBV18 and TRBJ2-6, reads NAGVMQNPRHLVRRRGQEARLRCSPMKGHSHVYWYRQLPEEGLKFMVYLQKENIIDESGMPKERFSAEFPKEGPSILRIQQVVRGDSAAYFCASSPGVSGANVLTFGAGSRLTVL.

This clone has just one count. This chain connects TRBV7-2 to TRBJ2-7, with D tentatively TRBD2 (5 bases). V was pared by 5 bases and J by 2 bases, with 13 bases between. The CDR3 has 14 amino acids. Germline V CDR1 and CDR2: SGHTA, FQGNSA. CDR3 amino acids: CASSGSKGAYEQYF. The CDR3 DNA reads TGTGCCAGCAGCGGGAGTAAGGGCGCCTACGAGCAGTACTTC.

This chain links TRBV9 with TRBJ2-5; D possibly corresponds to TRBD2 (6 bases). From germline, CDR1 is SGDLS and CDR2 YYNGEE. The CDR3 extends over 18 amino acids. With 1 base removed from V and 0 bases from J, the gap between germline ends came to 19 bases. The CDR3 loop reads CASSVSFSGRSYQETQYF. In DNA, the CDR3 is TGTGCCAGCAGCGTATCCTTTAGCGGCCGATCGTACCAAGAGACCCAGTACTTC.